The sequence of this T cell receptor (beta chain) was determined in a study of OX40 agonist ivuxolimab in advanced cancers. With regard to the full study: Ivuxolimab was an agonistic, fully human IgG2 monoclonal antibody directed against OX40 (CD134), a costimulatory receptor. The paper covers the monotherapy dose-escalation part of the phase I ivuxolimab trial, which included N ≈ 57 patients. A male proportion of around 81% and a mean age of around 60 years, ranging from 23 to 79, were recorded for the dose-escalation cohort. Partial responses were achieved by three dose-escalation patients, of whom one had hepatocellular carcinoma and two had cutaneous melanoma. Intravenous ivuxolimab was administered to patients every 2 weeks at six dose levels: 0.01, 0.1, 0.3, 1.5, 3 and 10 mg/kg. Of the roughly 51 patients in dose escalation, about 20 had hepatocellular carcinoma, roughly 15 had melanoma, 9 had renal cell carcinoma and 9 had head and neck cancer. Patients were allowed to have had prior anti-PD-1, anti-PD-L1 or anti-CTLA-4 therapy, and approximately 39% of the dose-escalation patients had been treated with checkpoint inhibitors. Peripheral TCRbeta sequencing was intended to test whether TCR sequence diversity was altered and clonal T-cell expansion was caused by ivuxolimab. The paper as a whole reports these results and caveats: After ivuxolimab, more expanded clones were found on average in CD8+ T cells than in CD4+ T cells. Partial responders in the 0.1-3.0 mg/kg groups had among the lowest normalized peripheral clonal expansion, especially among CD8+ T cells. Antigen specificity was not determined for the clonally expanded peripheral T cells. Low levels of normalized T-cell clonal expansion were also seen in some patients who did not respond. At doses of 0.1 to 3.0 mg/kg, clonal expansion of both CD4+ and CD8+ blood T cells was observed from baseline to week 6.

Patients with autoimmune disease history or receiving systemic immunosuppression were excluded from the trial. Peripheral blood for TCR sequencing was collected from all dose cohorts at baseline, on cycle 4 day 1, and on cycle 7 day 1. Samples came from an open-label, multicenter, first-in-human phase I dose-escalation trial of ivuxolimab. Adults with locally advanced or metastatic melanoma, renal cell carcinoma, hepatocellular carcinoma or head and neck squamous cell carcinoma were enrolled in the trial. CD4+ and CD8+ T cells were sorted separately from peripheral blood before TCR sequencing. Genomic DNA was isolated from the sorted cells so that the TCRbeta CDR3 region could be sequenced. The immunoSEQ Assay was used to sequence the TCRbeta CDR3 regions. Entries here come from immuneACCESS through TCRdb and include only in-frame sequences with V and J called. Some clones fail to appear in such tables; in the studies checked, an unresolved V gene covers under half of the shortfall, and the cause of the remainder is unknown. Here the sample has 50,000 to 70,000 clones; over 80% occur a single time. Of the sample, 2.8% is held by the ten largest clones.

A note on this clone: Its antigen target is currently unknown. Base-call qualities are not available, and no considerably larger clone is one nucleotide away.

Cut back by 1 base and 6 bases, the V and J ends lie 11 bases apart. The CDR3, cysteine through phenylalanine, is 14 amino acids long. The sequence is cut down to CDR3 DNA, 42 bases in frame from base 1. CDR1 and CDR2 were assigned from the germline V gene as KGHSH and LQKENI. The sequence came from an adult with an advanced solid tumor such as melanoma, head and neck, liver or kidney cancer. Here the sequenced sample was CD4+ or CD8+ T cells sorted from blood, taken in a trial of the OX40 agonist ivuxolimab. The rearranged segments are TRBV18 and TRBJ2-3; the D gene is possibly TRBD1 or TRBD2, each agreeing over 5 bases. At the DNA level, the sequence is TGTGCCAGCTCACCACAGGGGACGGACGATACGCAGTATTTT. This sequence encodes CASSPQGTDDTQYF.